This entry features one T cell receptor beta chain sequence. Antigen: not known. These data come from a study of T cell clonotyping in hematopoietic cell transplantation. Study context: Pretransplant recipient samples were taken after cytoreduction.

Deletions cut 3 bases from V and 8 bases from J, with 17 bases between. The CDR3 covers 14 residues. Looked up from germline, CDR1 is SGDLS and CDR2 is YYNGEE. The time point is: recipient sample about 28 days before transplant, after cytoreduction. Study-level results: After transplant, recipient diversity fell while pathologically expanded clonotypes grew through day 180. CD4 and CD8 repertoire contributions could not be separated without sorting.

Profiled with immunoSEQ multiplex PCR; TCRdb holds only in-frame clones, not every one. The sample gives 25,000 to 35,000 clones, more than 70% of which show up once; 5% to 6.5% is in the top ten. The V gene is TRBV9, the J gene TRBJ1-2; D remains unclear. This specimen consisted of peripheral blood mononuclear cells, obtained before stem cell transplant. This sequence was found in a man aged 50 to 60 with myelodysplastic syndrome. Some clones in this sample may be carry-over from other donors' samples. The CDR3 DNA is TGTGCCAGCAGCGGCCCGGGCCGGGAGGGCGGCTACACCTTC. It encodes CASSGPGREGGYTF. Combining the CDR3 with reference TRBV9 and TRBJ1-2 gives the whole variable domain DSGVTQTPKHLITATGQRVTLRCSPRSGDLSVYWYQQSLDQGLQFLIQYYNGEERAKGNILERFSAQQFPDLHSELNLSSLELGDSALYFCASSGPGREGGYTFGSGTRLTVV.